Listed here are 21 T cell receptor beta chains from one sample, sequenced in a study of blood T cell repertoires in COVID-19 (dated by TCRdb to about 2020). The library came from the immunoSEQ multiplex PCR assay. TCRdb took this table from immuneACCESS and kept in-frame rearrangements with V and J called. Such tables lack part of the clones; where checked against another copy, unresolved V genes explain under half of the gap, and the rest is unexplained. Here the sample has hundreds of thousands of clones; approximately 80% occur a single time. The leading ten clones occupy under 2% of the sample. Sequenced: peripheral blood. The origin of the receptors is a woman at least 80 years old with acute or convalescent COVID-19.

The rearrangement links TRBV7-9 to TRBJ2-2; 8 bases are a match to TRBD1. The V gene's germline CDR1 is SEHNR and CDR2 FQNEAQ (reference sequence). CDR3 size: 14 residues. Trimming cost V 6 bases and J 10 bases; bases outside gene matches: 10. CDR3 coding DNA: TGTGCCAGCAGGCATAACCCGGGACAGGAGGAGCTGTTTTTT. As protein: CASRHNPGQEELFF.

The chain couples TRBV28 to TRBJ1-5; D is perhaps TRBD1 (5 bases). V lost 8 bases to trimming and J lost 9 bases, with 8 bases between them. Germline V CDR1 and CDR2: MDHEN, SYDVKM. The length of the CDR3 is 10 residues. In DNA, the CDR3 is TGTGCCAGCTCCGGGGGGCCCCAGCATTTT. It codes for CASSGGPQHF.

J is TRBJ1-2 and V is TRBV4-1, with TRBD1 as a possible D gene (5 bases). V lost 5 bases, J lost 2 bases, and 18 bases lay in between. The CDR3 is 16 amino acids. Germline CDR1 MGHRA, CDR2 YSYEKL. Written as DNA, the CDR3 is TGCGCCAGCAGCTACGGGCCAAGAAGACAGAACTATGGCTACACCTTC. Protein: CASSYGPRRQNYGYTF.

The chain is built from TRBV7-9 and TRBJ2-1; TRBD2 aligns across 11 bases. This CDR3 comprises 14 residues. Germline CDR1 reads SEHNR; CDR2 reads FQNEAQ (reference sequence). V dropped 3 bases and J dropped 10; count of bases not matched to a gene: 5. The CDR3 here is CASSFTSGSEEQFF. The CDR3 DNA follows: TGTGCCAGCAGCTTTACTAGCGGGAGTGAGGAGCAGTTCTTC.

The DNA of the CDR3 is TGTGCCAGCAGTTTATACACAGGGATTAATTCACCCCTCCACTTT. Translating gives CASSLYTGINSPLHF. This chain uses TRBV28 with TRBJ1-6, with D possibly being TRBD1 (6 bases). CDR3 size: 15 residues. Per the germline V gene, CDR1 is MDHEN and CDR2 is SYDVKM. V was cut by 1 base and J by 6 bases, with 10 bases left in between.

The rearrangement uses TRBV3-1 (or the pseudogene TRBV3-2) and TRBJ2-5, with 7 bases aligning to TRBD2. V lost 4 bases, J lost 1 base, and 9 bases stayed unmatched. This CDR3 region has 16 residues. Germline V gives CDR1 LGHDT, CDR2 YNNKEL (reference sequence). CDR3 coding DNA: TGTGCCAGCAGCCCTATGCGGGGGAGGATCCAAGAGACCCAGTACTTC. It is translated as CASSPMRGRIQETQYF.

V and J are TRBV5-1 and TRBJ2-5, with 10 bases fitting TRBD2. This CDR3 comprises 16 residues. V trimming: 7 bases; J trimming: 4 bases; junction bases outside the gene matches: 13. Germline CDR1 is SGHRS and CDR2 is YFSETQ. CDR3 nucleotides: TGCGCCAGCGCATGGGAGCTAGCGGGAGTAGGAGAGACCCAGTACTTC. Amino acids: CASAWELAGVGETQYF. Using reference TRBV5-1 and TRBJ2-5 for the parts outside the CDR3, the full variable domain is KAGVTQTPRYLIKTRGQQVTLSCSPISGHRSVSWYQQTPGQGLQFLFEYFSETQRNKGNFPGRFSGRQFSNSRSEMNVSTLELGDSALYLCASAWELAGVGETQYFGPGTRLLVL.

This clone was seen a few times. The chain combines TRBV5-4 with TRBJ1-4; 8 bases map to TRBD1. Losses at the gene ends were 3 bases for V and 5 bases for J; bases not matched to a gene: 3. Germline CDR1 SGHNT, CDR2 YYREEE (reference sequence). The CDR3 sequence is 14 residues long. The CDR3: CASSSGTGNEKLFF. The CDR3 region has the DNA TGTGCCAGCAGCTCCGGGACAGGAAATGAAAAACTGTTTTTT.

The chain links TRBV5-6 to TRBJ1-6; TRBD1 matches at 9 bases. The CDR3 covers 17 residues. Germline assignment: CDR1 SGHDT and CDR2 YYEEEE. V lost 0 bases and J lost 4; bases outside the gene matches: 5. In DNA, the CDR3 is TGTGCCAGCAGCTTGGGCGCACAGGGGGCTTATAATTCACCCCTCCACTTT. This codes for CASSLGAQGAYNSPLHF.

This clone was seen ten or more times. This rearrangement joins TRBV29-1 to TRBJ2-2, with TRBD2 matching 8 bases. V lost 6 bases and J lost 9; bases outside the gene matches: 15. This CDR3 has 15 amino acids. Germline lookup yields CDR1 SQVTM and CDR2 ANQGSEA. CDR3 protein: CSVSTGTPGGRELFF. For the CDR3, the DNA is TGCAGCGTCTCCACCGGGACCCCGGGGGGGAGGGAGCTGTTTTTT.

The chain uses TRBV18 and TRBJ2-1; tentative D call: TRBD2 (5 bases). The CDR3 contains 17 residues. V was pared by 1 base and J by 6 bases, with 19 bases between. CDR1 is KGHSH, CDR2 LQKENI, per germline. CDR3 region: CASSPLASPSGGNEQFF. The CDR3 DNA follows: TGTGCCAGCTCACCACTGGCCAGCCCCAGCGGTGGCAATGAGCAGTTCTTC.

The rearrangement joins TRBV7-9 to TRBJ2-2, with TRBD2 matching over 7 bases. V was pared by 4 bases and J by 4 bases, with 3 bases of the junction left unmatched. This CDR3 contains 14 residues. In germline, CDR1 is SEHNR, CDR2 FQNEAQ (reference sequence). The CDR3 DNA reads as TGTGCCAGCAGCTCCGGCGGGGGCACCGGGGAGCTGTTTTTT. Residues: CASSSGGGTGELFF.

The rearrangement links TRBV7-9 to TRBJ1-2, with TRBD1 matching over 10 bases. V lost 7 bases to trimming and J lost 6 bases; unmatched junction nucleotides: 8. From germline, CDR1 is SEHNR and CDR2 FQNEAQ (reference sequence). CDR3 size: 14 residues. The CDR3 loop reads CASNLGTGADGYTF. The CDR3 nucleotides read TGTGCCAGCAACCTTGGGACAGGGGCGGATGGCTACACCTTC.

V usage is TRBV18 and J usage is TRBJ2-1, with D tentatively TRBD1 (5 bases). This CDR3 region has 18 residues. The V end was cut by 3 bases, the J end by 0 bases, with 18 bases between. Germline lookup yields CDR1 KGHSH and CDR2 LQKENI. In DNA form, the CDR3 reads TGTGCCAGCTCACCCTTGCTATTAGACAGAAGCTCCTACAATGAGCAGTTCTTC. Protein sequence: CASSPLLLDRSSYNEQFF. Filled out from reference TRBV18 and TRBJ2-1, the complete variable domain reads NAGVMQNPRHLVRRRGQEARLRCSPMKGHSHVYWYRQLPEEGLKFMVYLQKENIIDESGMPKERFSAEFPKEGPSILRIQQVVRGDSAAYFCASSPLLLDRSSYNEQFFGPGTRLTVL.

V is TRBV5-6 and J is TRBJ1-2; 9 nucleotides agree with TRBD1. V was clipped by 1 base and J by 3 bases; unmatched bases: 1. The germline CDR1 and CDR2 sequences are SGHDT and YYEEEE. The CDR3 contains 14 residues. CDR3 amino acids: CASSLTGGYYGYTF. In DNA form, the CDR3 reads TGTGCCAGCAGCTTGACAGGGGGCTACTATGGCTACACCTTC.

This clone came up a few times. The chain recombines TRBV5-1 with TRBJ2-3; maybe TRBD1 (5 bases). This CDR3 has 15 amino acids. V lost 5 bases to trimming and J lost 1 base, with 14 bases between them. Germline loops: CDR1 SGHRS, CDR2 YFSETQ. The chain's CDR3 is CASRLRALGTDTQYF. For the CDR3, the DNA is TGCGCCAGCAGGCTCAGGGCCCTCGGCACAGATACGCAGTATTTT.

This rearrangement joins TRBV4-1 to TRBJ2-7; TRBD2 matches 9 bases. The V and J ends lost 0 bases and 3 bases, in that order; junction bases with no gene match: 3. This CDR3 has 15 residues. Germline CDR1 reads MGHRA; CDR2 reads YSYEKL. The CDR3 reads CASSQEGLAGYEQYF. CDR3 bases: TGCGCCAGCAGCCAAGAGGGACTAGCCGGCTACGAGCAGTACTTC.

This sequence joins TRBV5-1 and TRBJ1-1, with 7 bases that match TRBD1. The CDR3 runs 16 residues. Germline CDR1 is SGHRS and CDR2 is YFSETQ. The J segment lost 1 base and the V segment lost 0 bases, leaving 6 bases of the junction unmatched. The CDR3 DNA follows: TGCGCCAGCAGCTTGGCTCTCGGACAGGAGAACACTGAAGCTTTCTTT. This sequence encodes CASSLALGQENTEAFF.

CDR3 sequence: CASSLAGTSGIAKNIQYF. The CDR3 DNA reads TGCGCCAGCAGCTTGGCCGGGACTAGCGGGATAGCCAAAAACATTCAGTACTTC. The chain carries TRBV5-1 and TRBJ2-4; 13 bases agree with TRBD2. CDR3 length equals 18 residues. The germline V gene encodes CDR1 SGHRS and CDR2 YFSETQ. Trimming cost V 0 bases and J 0 bases; bases outside gene matches: 3. Supplemented by reference TRBV5-1 and TRBJ2-4, the full variable domain reads KAGVTQTPRYLIKTRGQQVTLSCSPISGHRSVSWYQQTPGQGLQFLFEYFSETQRNKGNFPGRFSGRQFSNSRSEMNVSTLELGDSALYLCASSLAGTSGIAKNIQYFGAGTRLSVL.

The genes are TRBV7-2 and TRBJ2-3, with D maybe TRBD1 (6 bases). V was shortened by 3 bases and J by 0 bases, with 13 bases between the two germline ends. Germline CDR1 and CDR2: SGHTA and FQGNSA. The CDR3 sequence is 16 residues long. The CDR3, as DNA: TGTGCCAGCAGCTTCAGGGGCGCGACTAGCACAGATACGCAGTATTTT. Its translation is CASSFRGATSTDTQYF.

This sequence joins TRBV6-6 and TRBJ2-3, with unresolved D. Trimming took 4 bases from V and 0 from J, leaving 8 bases between them. This CDR3 comprises 14 residues. Germline CDR1 reads MNHNY; CDR2 reads SVGAGI (reference sequence). The CDR3 nucleotides are TGTGCCAGCAGTTGGAGTGCTAGCACAGATACGCAGTATTTT. Encoded protein: CASSWSASTDTQYF.